This T cell receptor beta chain was sequenced for a study of T cells in Graves' hyperthyroidism and ophthalmopathy. Amplification targeted TCR beta CDR3 regions from RNA transcripts. Carried out on the TCR CDR3, a first-round RT-PCR used the HTBI primer set. MiXCR, run by TCRdb on the multiplex PCR reads, gives a single entry per CDR3 protein. This sample yields fewer than 800,000 distinct CDR3 sequences, of which 15% to 20% are seen a single time; approximately 8% belongs to the top ten. There are a few counts of this clonotype. Germline loops: CDR1 SGHTA, CDR2 FQGNSA. The CDR3 is 13 residues long. Trimming left V 5 bases short and J 8 bases short, with 15 bases between.

The sequence derives from a man aged 18 to 30 with Graves' hyperthyroidism. The sequencing input was blood. The rearrangement uses TRBV7-2 and TRBJ2-5; D may be TRBD2 (7 bases). The CDR3 nucleotides read TGTGCCAGCAGCGGGGGGGCGGGACGAACCCAGTACTTC. As protein: CASSGGAGRTQYF.